The clone carrying this T cell receptor beta chain was seen once. CDR1 and CDR2 from the germline V gene are MNHNS and SASEGT. The CDR3 length is 15 residues. The V gene lost 4 bases and the J gene lost 1 base, with 14 bases spanning the gap. This entry comes from a study of shared clonotypes between healthy human individuals. The assay was immunoSEQ multiplex PCR, and TCRdb's table has in-frame clones only and misses some. The sample contains about a million clones, over 75% of which appear only once. This chain connects TRBV6-1 to TRBJ2-7; D may be TRBD2 (5 bases). The TCR originated in a man aged 18 to 35 in good health. Sequenced input: memory CD4+ T cells sorted from blood. Noted subset: CD45RA-negative fraction. CDR3 in amino acids: CASSGTVRVSYEQYF. The CDR3 DNA sequence: TGTGCCAGCAGTGGCACAGTGAGGGTTTCCTACGAGCAGTACTTC.